The clone carrying this TCR beta chain has a handful of counts. The antigen is undetermined. Every isolated RNA sample was fully reverse transcribed, so sequencing captured expressed TCRB transcripts. Clones were read by immunoSEQ multiplex PCR, and TCRdb kept only the in-frame ones, dropping some. The sample shows more than 200,000 clones, 16% of them seen only once. Researchers reported sorting CD4+ naive, central memory, regulatory and stem cell-like memory cells via CD45RO/CCR7/CD25/CD127/CD95/CD27. The sample originates from a study of beta chain features in type 1 diabetes. Study as a whole: All samples together contributed some 100,000,000 sorted cells for examination.

Study-level points and caveats: All four CD4+ subsets from Type 1 diabetes patients carried moderately but significantly shorter TCRB CDR3s.

The CDR3 length is 14 residues. V lost 3 bases and J 5 bases, leaving 15 bases between the germline ends. Germline CDR1 and CDR2: GTSNPN and SVGIG (reference sequence). The sample comprised naive CD4+ T cells from blood. The chain employs TRBV30 and TRBJ2-3; TRBD1 might be the D (5 bases). The source of this sequence is a man aged 25 to 40 with type 1 diabetes. CDR3 protein: CAWRSGFQGDTQYF. CDR3 nucleotides: TGTGCCTGGAGGTCCGGGTTCCAGGGAGATACGCAGTATTTT.